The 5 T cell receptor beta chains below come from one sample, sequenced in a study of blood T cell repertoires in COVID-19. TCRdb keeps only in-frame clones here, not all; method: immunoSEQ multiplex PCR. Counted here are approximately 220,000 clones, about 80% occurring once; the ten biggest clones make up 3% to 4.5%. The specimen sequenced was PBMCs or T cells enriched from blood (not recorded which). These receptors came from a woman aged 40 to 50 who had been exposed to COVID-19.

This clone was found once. CDR3 region: CASSPGQGRVGTEAFF. CDR3 bases: TGTGCCAGCTCACCCGGACAGGGAAGAGTGGGCACTGAAGCTTTCTTT. The chain recombines TRBV18 with TRBJ1-1; TRBD1 aligns across 8 bases. Germline V gives CDR1 KGHSH, CDR2 LQKENI. The CDR3 has 16 amino acids. V shed 3 bases and J 4 bases; nucleotides not matched to a gene: 10.

The CDR3 here is CASSQDRGQGTQNYGYTF. The CDR3 DNA is TGCGCCAGCAGCCAAGATAGGGGACAGGGGACCCAAAACTATGGCTACACCTTC. The V call is TRBV4-1, the J call TRBJ1-2, with TRBD1 matching 10 bases. Looked up from germline, CDR1 is MGHRA and CDR2 is YSYEKL. The CDR3 sequence is 18 residues long. With V trimmed by 0 bases and J by 2 bases, 9 bases remained unmatched.

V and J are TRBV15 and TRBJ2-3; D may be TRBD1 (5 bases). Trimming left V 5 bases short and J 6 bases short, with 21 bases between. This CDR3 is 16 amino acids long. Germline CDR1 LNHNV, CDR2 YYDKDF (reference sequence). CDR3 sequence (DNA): TGTGCCACCAGCGGTGGCCGGTGGGGCGACCCCGATACGCAGTATTTT. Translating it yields CATSGGRWGDPDTQYF. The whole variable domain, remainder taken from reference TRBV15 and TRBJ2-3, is DAMVIQNPRYQVTQFGKPVTLSCSQTLNHNVMYWYQQKSSQAPKLLFHYYDKDFNNEADTPDNFQSRRPNTSFCFLDIRSPGLGDTAMYLCATSGGRWGDPDTQYFGPGTRLTVL.

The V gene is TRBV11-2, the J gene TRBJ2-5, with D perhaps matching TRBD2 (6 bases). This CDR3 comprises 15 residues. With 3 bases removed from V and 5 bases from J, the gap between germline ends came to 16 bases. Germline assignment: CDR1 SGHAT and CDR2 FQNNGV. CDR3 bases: TGTGCCAGCAGCTTGCGGGACCGCCCCGAGGAGACCCAGTACTTC. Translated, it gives CASSLRDRPEETQYF.

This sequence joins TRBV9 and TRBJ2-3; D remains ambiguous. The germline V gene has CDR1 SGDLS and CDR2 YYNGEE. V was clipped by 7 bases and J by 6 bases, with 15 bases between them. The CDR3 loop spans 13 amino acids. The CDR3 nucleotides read TGTGCCAGCCCTGGGCCCCGTGGGGATACGCAGTATTTT. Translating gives CASPGPRGDTQYF. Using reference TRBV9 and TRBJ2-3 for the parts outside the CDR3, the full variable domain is DSGVTQTPKHLITATGQRVTLRCSPRSGDLSVYWYQQSLDQGLQFLIQYYNGEERAKGNILERFSAQQFPDLHSELNLSSLELGDSALYFCASPGPRGDTQYFGPGTRLTVL.